This TCR beta chain was identified during a study of T cells in Graves' hyperthyroidism and ophthalmopathy. TCR beta CDR3 regions were amplified from RNA. A first-round RT-PCR of the TCR CDR3 used the HTBI primer set. TCRdb re-analysed the multiplex PCR reads in MiXCR, keeping a single row per CDR3 protein. The sample lists approximately 380,000 distinct CDR3 sequences, around a sixth occurring once. V was cut by 3 bases and J by 3 bases, with 7 bases left in between. Germline CDR1 is SGHRS and CDR2 is YFSETQ. The CDR3 is 14 amino acids. Lactation, pregnancy, other autoimmune disease or uncontrolled infection led to exclusion of patients.

V is TRBV5-1 and J is TRBJ2-6; D is uncertain. The receptor's source is a man in his late teens or twenties with Graves' ophthalmopathy. Input material: blood. The CDR3 protein is CASSSTGGANVLTF. Written as DNA, the CDR3 is TGCGCCAGCAGCTCCACTGGTGGGGCCAACGTCCTGACTTTC.